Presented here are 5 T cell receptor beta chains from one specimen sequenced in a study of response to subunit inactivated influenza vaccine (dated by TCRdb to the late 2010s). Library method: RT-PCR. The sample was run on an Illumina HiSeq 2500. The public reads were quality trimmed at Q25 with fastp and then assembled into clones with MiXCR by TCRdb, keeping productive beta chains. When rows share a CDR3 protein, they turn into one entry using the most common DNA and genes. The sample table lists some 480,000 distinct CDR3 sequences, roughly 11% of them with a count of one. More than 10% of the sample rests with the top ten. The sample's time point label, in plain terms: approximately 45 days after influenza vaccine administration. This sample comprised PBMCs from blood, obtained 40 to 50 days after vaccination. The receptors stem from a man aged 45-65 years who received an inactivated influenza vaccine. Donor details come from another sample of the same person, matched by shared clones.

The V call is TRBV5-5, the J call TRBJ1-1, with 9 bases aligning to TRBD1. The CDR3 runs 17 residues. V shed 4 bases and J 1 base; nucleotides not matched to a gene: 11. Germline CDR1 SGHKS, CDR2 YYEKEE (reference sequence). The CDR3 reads CASSRLTYRGQNTEAFF. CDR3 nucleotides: TGTGCCAGCAGCAGACTAACGTACAGGGGGCAGAACACTGAAGCTTTCTTT.

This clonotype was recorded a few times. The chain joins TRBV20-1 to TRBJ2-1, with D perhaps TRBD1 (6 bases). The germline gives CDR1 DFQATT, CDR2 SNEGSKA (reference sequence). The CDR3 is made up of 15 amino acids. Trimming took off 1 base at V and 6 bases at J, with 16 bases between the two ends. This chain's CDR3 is CSARVRTATSNEQFF. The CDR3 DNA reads TGCAGTGCTAGAGTAAGGACAGCCACTTCCAATGAGCAGTTCTTC.

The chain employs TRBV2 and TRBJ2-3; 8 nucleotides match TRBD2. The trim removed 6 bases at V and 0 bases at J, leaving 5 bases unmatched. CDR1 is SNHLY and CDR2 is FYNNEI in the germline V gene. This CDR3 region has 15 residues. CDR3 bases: TGTGCCAGCAGAGTCCGGGGGGGAAGCACAGATACGCAGTATTTT. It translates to CASRVRGGSTDTQYF.

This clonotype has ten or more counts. The CDR3 DNA sequence: TGTGCCAGCAGTCCTCAGGGAACCGGGGAGCTGTTTTTT. Its protein is CASSPQGTGELFF. This chain links TRBV2 with TRBJ2-2; maybe TRBD1 (5 bases). Trimming cost V 5 bases and J 5 bases, with 9 bases left between them. This CDR3 contains 13 residues. The germline gives CDR1 SNHLY, CDR2 FYNNEI. Complete variable domain (other parts from reference TRBV2 and TRBJ2-2): EPEVTQTPSHQVTQMGQEVILRCVPISNHLYFYWYRQILGQKVEFLVSFYNNEISEKSEIFDDQFSVERPDGSNFTLKIRSTKLEDSAMYFCASSPQGTGELFFGEGSRLTVL.

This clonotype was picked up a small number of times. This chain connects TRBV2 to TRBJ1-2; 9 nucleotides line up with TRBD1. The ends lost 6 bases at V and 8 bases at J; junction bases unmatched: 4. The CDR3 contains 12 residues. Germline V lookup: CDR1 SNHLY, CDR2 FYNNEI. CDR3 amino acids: CASRADRGGYTF. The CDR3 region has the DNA TGTGCCAGCAGGGCGGACAGGGGAGGCTACACCTTC. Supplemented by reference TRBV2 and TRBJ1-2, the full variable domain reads EPEVTQTPSHQVTQMGQEVILRCVPISNHLYFYWYRQILGQKVEFLVSFYNNEISEKSEIFDDQFSVERPDGSNFTLKIRSTKLEDSAMYFCASRADRGGYTFGSGTRLTVV.